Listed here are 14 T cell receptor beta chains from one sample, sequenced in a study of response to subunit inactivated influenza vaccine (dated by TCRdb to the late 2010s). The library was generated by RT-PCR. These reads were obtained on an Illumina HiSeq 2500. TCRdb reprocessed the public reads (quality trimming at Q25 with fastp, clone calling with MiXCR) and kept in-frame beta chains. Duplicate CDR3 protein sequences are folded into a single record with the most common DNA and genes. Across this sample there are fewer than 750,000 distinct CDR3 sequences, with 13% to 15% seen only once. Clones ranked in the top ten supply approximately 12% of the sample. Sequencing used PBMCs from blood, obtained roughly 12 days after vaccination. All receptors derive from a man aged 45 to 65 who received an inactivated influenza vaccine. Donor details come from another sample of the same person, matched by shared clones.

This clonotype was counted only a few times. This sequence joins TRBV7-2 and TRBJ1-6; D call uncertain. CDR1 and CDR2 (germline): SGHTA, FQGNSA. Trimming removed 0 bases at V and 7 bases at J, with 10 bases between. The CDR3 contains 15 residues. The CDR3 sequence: CASSLAASENSPLHF. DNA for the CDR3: TGTGCCAGCAGCTTAGCGGCGTCGGAGAATTCACCCCTCCACTTT.

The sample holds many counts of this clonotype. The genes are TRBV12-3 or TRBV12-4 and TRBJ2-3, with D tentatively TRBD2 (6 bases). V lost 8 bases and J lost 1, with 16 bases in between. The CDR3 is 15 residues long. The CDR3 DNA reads TGTGCCAGCCGATCGGGCGGGATCGGCACAGATACGCAGTATTTT. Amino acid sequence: CASRSGGIGTDTQYF.

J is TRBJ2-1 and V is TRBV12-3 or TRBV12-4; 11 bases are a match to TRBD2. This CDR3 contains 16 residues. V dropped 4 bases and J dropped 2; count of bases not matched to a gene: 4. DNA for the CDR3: TGTGCCAGCAGTTCACTAGCGGGAGCCGCCTACAATGAGCAGTTCTTC. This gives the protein CASSSLAGAAYNEQFF.

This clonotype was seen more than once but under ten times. This CDR3 is CASSLLLAPEDEQFF. For the CDR3, the DNA is TGCGCCAGCAGCTTGTTACTAGCACCGGAAGATGAGCAGTTCTTC. The V gene is TRBV5-1, the J gene TRBJ2-1; D might be TRBD2 (6 bases). CDR3 length: 15 amino acids. Trimming took off 1 base at V and 8 bases at J, with 16 bases between the two ends. CDR1 is SGHRS and CDR2 is YFSETQ in the germline V gene.

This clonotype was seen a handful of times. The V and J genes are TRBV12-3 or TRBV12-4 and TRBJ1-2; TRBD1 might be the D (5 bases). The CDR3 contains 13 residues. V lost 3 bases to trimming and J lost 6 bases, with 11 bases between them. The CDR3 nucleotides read TGTGCCAGCAGTTTTGGCCAGGGCGATGGCTACACCTTC. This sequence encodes CASSFGQGDGYTF.

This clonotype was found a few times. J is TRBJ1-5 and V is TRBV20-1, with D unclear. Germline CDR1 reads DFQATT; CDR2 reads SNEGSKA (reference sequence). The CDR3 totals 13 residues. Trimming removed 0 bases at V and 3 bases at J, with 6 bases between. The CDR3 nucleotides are TGCAGTGCTAGAGAACCTCCCAATCAGCCCCAGCATTTT. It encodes CSAREPPNQPQHF.

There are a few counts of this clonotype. The CDR3 loop is CASSPPGGDRGGTQYF. DNA for the CDR3: TGCGCCAGCAGCCCCCCGGGAGGCGACAGGGGCGGGACCCAGTACTTC. The chain combines TRBV5-1 with TRBJ2-5, with D perhaps TRBD1 (8 bases). Germline CDR1 is SGHRS and CDR2 is YFSETQ. V lost 4 bases and J lost 7, with 23 bases in between. This CDR3 region has 16 residues.

CDR3 in DNA: TGTGCCAGCAGCTTATCAGCGGGTGAAGCCTACGAGCAGTACTTC. Protein sequence: CASSLSAGEAYEQYF. The chain employs TRBV7-9 and TRBJ2-7; perhaps TRBD2 as D (6 bases). The CDR3 length is 15 residues. V lost 2 bases to trimming and J lost 2 bases, with 13 bases between them. Germline loops: CDR1 SEHNR, CDR2 FQNEAQ (reference sequence).

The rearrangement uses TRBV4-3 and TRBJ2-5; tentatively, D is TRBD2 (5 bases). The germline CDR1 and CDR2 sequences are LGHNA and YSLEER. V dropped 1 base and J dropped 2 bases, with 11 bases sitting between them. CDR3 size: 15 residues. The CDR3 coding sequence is TGCGCCAGCAGCCAAGGGTGGGGAGCACAAGAGACCCAGTACTTC. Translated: CASSQGWGAQETQYF.

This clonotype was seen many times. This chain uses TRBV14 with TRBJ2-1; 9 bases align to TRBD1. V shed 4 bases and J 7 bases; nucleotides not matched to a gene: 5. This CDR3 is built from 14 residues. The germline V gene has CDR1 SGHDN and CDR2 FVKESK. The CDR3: CASSPGQGGNEQFF. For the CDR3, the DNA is TGTGCCAGCAGCCCGGGACAGGGCGGGAATGAGCAGTTCTTC.

The CDR3 loop is CASSSTYLQPGQGVSNQPQHF. CDR3 DNA sequence: TGTGCCAGCAGTTCAACATACCTCCAACCGGGACAGGGTGTTAGCAATCAGCCCCAGCATTTT. The V gene is TRBV28, the J gene TRBJ1-5; 9 nucleotides match TRBD1. CDR1 is MDHEN and CDR2 is SYDVKM in the germline V gene. This CDR3 spans 21 amino acids. V shed 4 bases, J shed 0 bases, and the junction held 19 bases outside the gene matches.

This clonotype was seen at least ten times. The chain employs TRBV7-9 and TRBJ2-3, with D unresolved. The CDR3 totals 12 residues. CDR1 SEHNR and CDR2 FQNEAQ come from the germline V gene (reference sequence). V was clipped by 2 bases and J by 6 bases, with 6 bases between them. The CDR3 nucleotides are TGTGCCAGCAGCTTAAGGCCGGATACGCAGTATTTT. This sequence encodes CASSLRPDTQYF.

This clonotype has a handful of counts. The CDR3 region has the DNA TGTGCCAGCGGTACAGGCACAGATACGCAGTATTTT. Translation gives CASGTGTDTQYF. V usage is TRBV7-2 and J usage is TRBJ2-3; the D is unclear. The V and J ends lost 8 bases and 1 base respectively, with 7 bases between them. CDR1 and CDR2 from the germline V gene are SGHTA and FQGNSA. The CDR3 consists of 12 residues.

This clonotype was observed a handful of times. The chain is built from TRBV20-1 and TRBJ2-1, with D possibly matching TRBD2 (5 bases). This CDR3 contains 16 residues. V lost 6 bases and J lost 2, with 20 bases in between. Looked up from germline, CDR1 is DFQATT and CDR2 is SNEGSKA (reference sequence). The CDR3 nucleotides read TGCAGTGCGCGAAGACTAAGACTGGGCACCTACAATGAGCAGTTCTTC. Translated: CSARRLRLGTYNEQFF.